The entry below describes one TCR beta chain. The antigen is undetermined. The data derive from a study of OX40 agonist ivuxolimab in advanced cancers. Study-wide background: Enrollees could have had prior anti-PD-1, anti-PD-L1 or anti-CTLA-4 therapy, which around 43% had received. General study results and limits: Antigen specificity remained undetermined for the expanded peripheral T cells.

The protocol was immunoSEQ multiplex PCR, while the TCRdb copy is restricted to in-frame clones and leaves out a portion. The repertoire holds 100,000 or so clones, around nine tenths seen once, with approximately 0.29% in the top ten. Germline CDR1 is SNHLY and CDR2 is FYNNEI. This CDR3 is built from 13 residues. Trimming took 5 bases from V and 2 from J, leaving 9 bases between them. The chain recombines TRBV2 with TRBJ1-1; D unresolved. This receptor was identified in an adult with an advanced solid tumor such as melanoma, head and neck, liver or kidney cancer. The sequenced sample was CD4+ or CD8+ T cells sorted from blood, obtained in a trial of the OX40 agonist ivuxolimab. Written as DNA, the CDR3 is TGTGCCAGCAGTTCCCAGCTAAACACTGAAGCTTTCTTT. It is translated as CASSSQLNTEAFF. The full variable domain, in which reference TRBV2 and TRBJ1-1 provide the parts outside the CDR3, is EPEVTQTPSHQVTQMGQEVILRCVPISNHLYFYWYRQILGQKVEFLVSFYNNEISEKSEIFDDQFSVERPDGSNFTLKIRSTKLEDSAMYFCASSSQLNTEAFFGQGTRLTVV.